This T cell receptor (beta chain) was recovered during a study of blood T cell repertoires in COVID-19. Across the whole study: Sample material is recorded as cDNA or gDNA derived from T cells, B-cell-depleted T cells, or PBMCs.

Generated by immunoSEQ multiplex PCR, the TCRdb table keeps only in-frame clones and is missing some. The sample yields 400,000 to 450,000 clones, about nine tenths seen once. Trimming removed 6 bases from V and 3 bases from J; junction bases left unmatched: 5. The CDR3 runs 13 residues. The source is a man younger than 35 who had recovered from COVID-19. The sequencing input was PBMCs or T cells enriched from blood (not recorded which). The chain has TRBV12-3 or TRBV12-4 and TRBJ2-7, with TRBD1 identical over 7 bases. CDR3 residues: CASSPTGNYEQYF. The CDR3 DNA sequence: TGTGCCAGCAGCCCGACAGGGAACTACGAGCAGTACTTC.